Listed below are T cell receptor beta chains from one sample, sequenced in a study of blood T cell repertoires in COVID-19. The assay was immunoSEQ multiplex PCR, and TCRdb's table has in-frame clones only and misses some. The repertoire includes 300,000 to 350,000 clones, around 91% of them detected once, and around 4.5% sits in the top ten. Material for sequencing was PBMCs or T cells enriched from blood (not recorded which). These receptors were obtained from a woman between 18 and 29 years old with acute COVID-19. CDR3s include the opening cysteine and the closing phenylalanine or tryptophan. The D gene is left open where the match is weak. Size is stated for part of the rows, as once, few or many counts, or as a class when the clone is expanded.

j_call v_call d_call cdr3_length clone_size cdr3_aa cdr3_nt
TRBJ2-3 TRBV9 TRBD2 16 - CASSVAGGGSPDTQYF TGTGCCAGCAGCGTAGCGGGAGGAGGATCGCCAGATACGCAGTATTTT
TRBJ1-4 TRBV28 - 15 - CASSWVTGTNEKLFF TGTGCCAGCAGCTGGGTCACAGGGACTAATGAAAAACTGTTTTTT
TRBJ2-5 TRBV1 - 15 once CTRSREREGQETQYF TGCACCAGAAGCCGGGAGCGGGAGGGCCAAGAGACCCAGTACTTC
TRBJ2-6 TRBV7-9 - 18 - CASSPNKGRDPGANVLTF TGTGCCAGCAGCCCAAATAAAGGTCGGGATCCCGGGGCCAACGTCCTGACTTTC
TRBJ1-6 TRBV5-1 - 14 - CASSSDTYNSPLHF TGCGCCAGCAGCTCTGACACCTATAATTCACCCCTCCACTTT
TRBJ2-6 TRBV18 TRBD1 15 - CASSPRGLGANVLTF TGTGCCAGCTCACCCAGGGGGCTAGGGGCCAACGTCCTGACTTTC
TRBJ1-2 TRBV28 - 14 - CASSLWNSNYGYTF TGTGCCAGCAGTTTATGGAACTCAAACTATGGCTACACCTTC
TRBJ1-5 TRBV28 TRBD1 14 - CASSPGQGREPQHF TGTGCCAGCAGTCCCGGACAGGGTCGGGAGCCCCAGCATTTT
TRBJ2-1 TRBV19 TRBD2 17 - CASSIGLAGSSYNEQFF TGTGCCAGTAGTATAGGGCTAGCGGGCAGCTCCTACAATGAGCAGTTCTTC
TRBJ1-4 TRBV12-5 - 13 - CASGPTPHEKLFF TGTGCTAGTGGACCGACACCCCACGAAAAACTGTTTTTT
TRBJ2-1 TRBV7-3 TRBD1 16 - CASSLMGQGLADEQFF TGTGCCAGCAGCTTAATGGGACAGGGGCTAGCGGATGAGCAGTTCTTC
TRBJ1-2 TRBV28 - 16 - CASSLSPPSPGYGYTF TGTGCCAGCAGTTTATCTCCCCCAAGTCCAGGCTATGGCTACACCTTC
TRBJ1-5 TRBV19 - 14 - CASRRPGNNQPQHF TGTGCCAGTCGTCGGCCAGGGAACAATCAGCCCCAGCATTTT
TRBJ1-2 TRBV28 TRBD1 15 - CASSSSGQGEGGYTF TGTGCCAGCAGTTCCTCGGGACAGGGGGAGGGAGGCTACACCTTC
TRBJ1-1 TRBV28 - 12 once CASSSTQVEAFF TGTGCCAGCAGTTCCACCCAGGTTGAAGCTTTCTTT
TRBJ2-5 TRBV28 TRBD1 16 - CASSRDRGRYRETQYF TGTGCCAGCAGTCGAGACAGGGGGCGTTACCGAGAGACCCAGTACTTC
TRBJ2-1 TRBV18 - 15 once CASSQLGLPYNEQFF TGTGCCAGCTCACAGCTTGGGCTTCCCTACAATGAGCAGTTCTTC
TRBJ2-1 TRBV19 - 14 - CASSTGNNHNEQFF TGTGCCAGTAGTACAGGGAATAACCACAATGAGCAGTTCTTC
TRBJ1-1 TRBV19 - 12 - CASSTGNTEAFF TGTGCCAGTAGCACAGGTAACACTGAAGCTTTCTTT
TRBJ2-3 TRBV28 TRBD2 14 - CASSFSGSADTQYF TGTGCCAGCAGTTTTAGCGGGAGTGCAGATACGCAGTATTTT
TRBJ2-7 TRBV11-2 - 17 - CASSSLLTYELRFQQYF TGTGCCAGCAGCTCACTCCTCACTTACGAGCTCAGGTTCCAGCAGTACTTC
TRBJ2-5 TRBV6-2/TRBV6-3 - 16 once CASNPSTGLFQETQYF TGTGCCAGCAACCCATCGACAGGACTTTTCCAAGAGACCCAGTACTTC
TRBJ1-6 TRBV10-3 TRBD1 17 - CAIRDQNRGTVNSPLHF TGTGCCATCAGGGATCAAAACAGGGGCACCGTAAATTCACCCCTCCACTTT
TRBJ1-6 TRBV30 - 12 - CAWHSYNSPLHF TGTGCCTGGCACTCCTATAATTCACCCCTCCACTTT
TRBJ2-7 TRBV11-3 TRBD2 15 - CASSLLAGSSYEQYF TGTGCCAGCAGCCTACTAGCGGGGAGCTCCTACGAGCAGTACTTC
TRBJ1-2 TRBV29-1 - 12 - CSGGGHAYGYTF TGCAGCGGTGGGGGACACGCCTATGGCTACACCTTC
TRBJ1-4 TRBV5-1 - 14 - CASSLAEAGEKLFF TGCGCCAGCAGCTTGGCCGAAGCGGGGGAAAAACTGTTTTTT
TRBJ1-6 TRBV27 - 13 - CASSLLSGGTLHF TGTGCCAGCAGTTTGCTCTCCGGAGGTACCCTCCACTTT
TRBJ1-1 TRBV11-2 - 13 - CASRDGEYTEAFF TGTGCCAGCAGGGACGGGGAGTACACTGAAGCTTTCTTT
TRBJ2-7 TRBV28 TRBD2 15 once CASSLVTSGRGEQYF TGTGCCAGCAGTTTGGTTACTAGCGGGAGGGGGGAGCAGTACTTC
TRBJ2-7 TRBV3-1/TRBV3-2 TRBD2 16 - CASSLPSGTSPYEQYF TGTGCCAGCAGCCTCCCCTCCGGGACTAGCCCCTACGAGCAGTACTTC
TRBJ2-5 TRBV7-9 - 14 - CASSLVTGGETQYF TGTGCCAGCAGCTTAGTCACGGGTGGAGAGACCCAGTACTTC
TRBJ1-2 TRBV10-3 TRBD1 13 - CAISPTGDFGYTF TGTGCCATCAGTCCGACAGGGGACTTTGGCTACACCTTC
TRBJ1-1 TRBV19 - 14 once CASSMSGFNTEAFF TGTGCCAGTAGTATGTCAGGGTTTAACACTGAAGCTTTCTTT
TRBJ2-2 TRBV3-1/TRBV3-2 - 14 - CASSQDYSTGELFF TGTGCCAGCAGCCAAGATTACTCCACCGGGGAGCTGTTTTTT
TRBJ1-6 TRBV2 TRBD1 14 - CASSVLDRESPLHF TGTGCCAGCAGTGTTCTGGACAGGGAATCACCCCTCCACTTT
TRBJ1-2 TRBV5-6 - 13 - CASSLVGLNGYTF TGTGCCAGCAGCTTGGTTGGCCTCAATGGCTACACCTTC
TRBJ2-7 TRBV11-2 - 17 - CASSLGGGGSHSYEQYF TGTGCCAGCAGCTTAGGAGGAGGGGGCAGTCACTCCTACGAGCAGTACTTC
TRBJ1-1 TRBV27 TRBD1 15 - CASSLSPQGRTEAFF TGTGCCAGCAGTTTATCCCCACAGGGGAGGACTGAAGCTTTCTTT
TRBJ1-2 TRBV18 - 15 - CASSPSQDFSHGYTF TGTGCCAGCTCACCATCCCAGGACTTTTCGCATGGCTACACCTTC
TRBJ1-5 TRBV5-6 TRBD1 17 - CASSGGTGGGGNQPQHF TGTGCCAGCAGCGGGGGGACAGGGGGCGGTGGCAATCAGCCCCAGCATTTT
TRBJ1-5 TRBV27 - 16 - CASSSSQGYSNQPQHF TGTGCCAGCAGTTCGTCCCAGGGGTATAGCAATCAGCCCCAGCATTTT
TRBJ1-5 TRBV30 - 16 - CAWRPGGLDSNQPQHF TGTGCCTGGAGGCCCGGCGGCCTGGATAGCAATCAGCCCCAGCATTTT
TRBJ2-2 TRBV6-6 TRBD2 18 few CASSLGLAGVGDTGELFF TGTGCCAGCAGTCTGGGACTAGCGGGAGTAGGTGACACCGGGGAGCTGTTTTTT
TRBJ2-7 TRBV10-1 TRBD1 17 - CASSESHSGQGSHEQYF TGCGCCAGCAGTGAGTCTCATTCGGGACAGGGATCCCACGAGCAGTACTTC
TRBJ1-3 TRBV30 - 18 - CAWSQRGRGATSGNTIYF TGTGCCTGGAGTCAAAGGGGCAGGGGCGCTACCTCTGGAAACACCATATATTTT
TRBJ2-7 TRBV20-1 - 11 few CSAKLSYEQYF TGCAGTGCTAAATTATCCTACGAGCAGTACTTC
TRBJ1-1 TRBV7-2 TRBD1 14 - CASSLDGQVGEAFF TGTGCCAGCAGCTTAGATGGACAGGTTGGGGAAGCTTTCTTT
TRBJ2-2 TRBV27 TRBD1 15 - CASSSQGARHGELFF TGTGCCAGCAGTTCACAGGGGGCGCGTCACGGGGAGCTGTTTTTT
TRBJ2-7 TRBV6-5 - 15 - CASSYSAGLSYEQYF TGTGCCAGCAGTTACTCGGCAGGGCTTTCCTACGAGCAGTACTTC
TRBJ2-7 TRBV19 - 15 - CASSLRQTGSYEQYF TGTGCCAGTAGTCTGCGTCAGACAGGTTCCTACGAGCAGTACTTC
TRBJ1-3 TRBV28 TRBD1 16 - CASRPDRQSSGNTIYF TGTGCCAGCAGGCCGGACAGGCAGAGCTCTGGAAACACCATATATTTT
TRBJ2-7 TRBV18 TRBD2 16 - CASSPREGLRSDEQYF TGTGCCAGCTCACCACGGGAGGGGTTGCGGTCCGACGAGCAGTACTTC
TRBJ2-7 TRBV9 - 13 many CASSPRPSGEQYF TGTGCCAGCAGCCCTCGTCCGTCCGGGGAGCAGTACTTC
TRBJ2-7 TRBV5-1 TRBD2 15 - CASSILAGGGYEQYF TGCGCCAGCAGCATACTAGCGGGAGGAGGTTACGAGCAGTACTTC
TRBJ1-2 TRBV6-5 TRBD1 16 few CASSYVTSRGVYGYTF TGTGCCAGCAGTTACGTTACGTCCAGGGGGGTCTATGGCTACACCTTC